A single sample gave rise to the 18 T cell receptor beta chains below, sequenced in a study of blood T cell repertoires in COVID-19. Data came from immunoSEQ multiplex PCR; TCRdb stores just in-frame clones and leaves some out. This sample yields over 100,000 clones, of which about 87% are seen a single time; 0.95% to 1.3% belongs to the top ten. Sequencing input: peripheral blood. All receptors derive from a human donor in a cohort sampled during active COVID-19.

The genes are TRBV4-2 and TRBJ1-2; 8 nucleotides align to TRBD1. V dropped 3 bases and J dropped 2; count of bases not matched to a gene: 5. CDR3 length: 15 residues. CDR1 and CDR2 (germline): LGHNA, YNFKEQ. CDR3 in DNA: TGTGCCAGCAGCCACCCGGGACAGGTAAACTATGGCTACACCTTC. Protein: CASSHPGQVNYGYTF.

This rearrangement joins TRBV6-5 to TRBJ2-1, with 7 bases that match TRBD1. The CDR3 is 14 residues long. CDR1 and CDR2 (germline): MNHEY, SVGAGI. V was clipped by 3 bases and J by 6 bases; unmatched bases: 5. The CDR3 DNA is TGTGCCAGCAGTTATACGACAGGGACCAATGAGCAGTTCTTC. It is translated as CASSYTTGTNEQFF.

This clone was recorded a few times. The V gene is TRBV7-8, the J gene TRBJ1-6; D is undetermined. This CDR3 comprises 18 residues. In germline, CDR1 is SGHVS, CDR2 FQNEAQ. V lost 4 bases and J 6 bases, leaving 22 bases between the germline ends. The CDR3 region is CASSSPGRTGVRNSPLHF. CDR3 DNA sequence: TGTGCCAGCAGCTCACCAGGTCGGACGGGAGTCCGTAATTCACCCCTCCACTTT.

This rearrangement joins TRBV2 to TRBJ1-6; D ambiguous. CDR3 length equals 14 residues. Trimming stripped 2 bases from V and 7 bases from J, with 9 bases between. In germline, CDR1 is SNHLY, CDR2 FYNNEI. For the CDR3, the DNA is TGTGCCAGCAGTGAATCTACAGCCAATTCACCCCTCCACTTT. It codes for CASSESTANSPLHF.

This clone has a single count. One end of the junction does not line up with germline, which may come from a read error. The chain recombines TRBV10-2 with TRBJ2-5; unclear D gene. CDR3 length: 14 amino acids. Looked up from germline, CDR1 is WSHSY and CDR2 is SAAADI. The DNA for the CDR3 is TGCGCCAGCAGTCAGTCGGCGGCTCGGGTAGCCCAGTACTTC. It encodes CASSQSAARVAQYF.

The chain uses TRBV5-8 and TRBJ2-3, with TRBD2 matching over 7 bases. Germline trimming cut 5 bases from V and 6 bases from J; bases unmatched to any gene: 12. The CDR3 extends over 15 amino acids. CDR1 and CDR2 (germline): SGHTS, YDEGEE. CDR3: CASSPVAGAFDTQYF. Here the CDR3 DNA reads TGTGCCAGCAGTCCCGTGGCGGGAGCATTCGATACGCAGTATTTT. The full variable domain, in which reference TRBV5-8 and TRBJ2-3 provide the parts outside the CDR3, is EAGVTQSPTHLIKTRGQQATLRCSPISGHTSVYWYQQALGLGLQFLLWYDEGEERNRGNFPPRFSGRQFPNYSSELNVNALELEDSALYLCASSPVAGAFDTQYFGPGTRLTVL.

This chain joins TRBV5-1 and TRBJ2-5, with D perhaps matching TRBD2 (6 bases). Per germline, CDR1 SGHRS and CDR2 YFSETQ. The CDR3 has 14 residues. V was pared by 0 bases and J by 5 bases, with 11 bases between. The DNA for the CDR3 is TGCGCCAGCAGCTTGGAAGGGGCGGGGGAGACCCAGTACTTC. This translates into CASSLEGAGETQYF.

The rearrangement uses TRBV13 and TRBJ2-3; the D is unclear. Trimming shortened V by 5 bases and J by 4 bases, and 7 bases separated the two germline ends. There are 12 residues in the CDR3. Germline CDR1 reads PRHDT; CDR2 reads FYEKMQ (reference sequence). In nucleotides, the CDR3 is TGTGCCAGCAGCCAGGTGCCAGATACGCAGTATTTT. This gives the protein CASSQVPDTQYF. Using reference TRBV13 and TRBJ2-3 for the parts outside the CDR3, the full variable domain is AAGVIQSPRHLIKEKRETATLKCYPIPRHDTVYWYQQGPGQDPQFLISFYEKMQSDKGSIPDRFSAQQFSDYHSELNMSSLELGDSALYFCASSQVPDTQYFGPGTRLTVL.

This clone has just one count. The gene calls are TRBV5-8 and TRBJ1-2; 9 nucleotides line up with TRBD1. Germline V gene lookup returns CDR1 SGHTS and CDR2 YDEGEE. V lost 4 bases and J lost 2; bases outside the gene matches: 12. The CDR3 extends over 17 amino acids. CDR3 sequence reads: CASSPVKGQGSNYGYTF. CDR3 nucleotide sequence: TGTGCCAGCAGCCCCGTCAAGGGACAGGGTTCAAACTATGGCTACACCTTC.

V usage is TRBV6-2 or TRBV6-3 and J usage is TRBJ1-5; the match to TRBD1 covers 7 bases. The CDR3 is 16 residues long. The V gene's germline CDR1 is MNHEY and CDR2 SVGEGT. With 4 bases clipped from V and 3 bases from J, the junction kept 9 bases outside the gene matches. The CDR3 region is CASSSRDSWDNQPQHF. CDR3 DNA: TGTGCCAGCAGTTCCCGGGACAGCTGGGACAATCAGCCCCAGCATTTT.

The chain recombines TRBV7-3 with TRBJ2-3, with D perhaps matching TRBD2 (5 bases). Germline V CDR1 and CDR2: SGHTA, FQGTGA. Trimming left V 2 bases short and J 2 bases short, with 8 bases between. CDR3 length: 14 amino acids. This CDR3 reads CASSLLAPTDTQYF. CDR3 DNA sequence: TGTGCCAGCAGCTTACTAGCCCCCACAGATACGCAGTATTTT.

The sample holds one count of this clone. The chain combines TRBV18 with TRBJ1-5, with 9 bases aligning to TRBD1. The junction had 5 bases not matched to a gene; V was cut back by 8 bases and J by 6 bases. This CDR3 has 13 residues. CDR1 is KGHSH and CDR2 is LQKENI in the germline V gene. The CDR3 sequence: CASGQGSVQPQHF. In DNA, the CDR3 is TGTGCCAGCGGACAGGGGAGCGTTCAGCCCCAGCATTTT.

CDR3 residues: CASSLFIAKRPNEQFF. The DNA of the CDR3 is TGTGCCAGCAGCTTATTTATAGCCAAGAGGCCCAATGAGCAGTTCTTC. This chain uses TRBV7-2 with TRBJ2-1; D is unclear. The length of the CDR3 is 16 residues. Germline CDR1 and CDR2: SGHTA and FQGNSA. V was cut by 2 bases and J by 6 bases, with 17 bases left in between.

For the CDR3, the DNA is TGTGCCAGCAGCTTAGGGAGGCGAAGGAACACTGAAGCTTTCTTT. It yields the protein CASSLGRRRNTEAFF. The chain is built from TRBV7-9 and TRBJ1-1; no reliable D call. V was clipped by 1 base and J by 1 base, with 10 bases between them. The CDR3 runs 15 residues. CDR1 SEHNR and CDR2 FQNEAQ come from the germline V gene (reference sequence).

The rearrangement links TRBV6-2 or TRBV6-3 to TRBJ2-3; maybe TRBD1 (6 bases). Deletions cut 4 bases from V and 0 bases from J, with 17 bases between. CDR1 MNHEY and CDR2 SVGEGT come from the germline V gene. The CDR3 has 17 amino acids. The CDR3 nucleotides are TGTGCCAGCAGTTTTCCAACAGGGTCCCAGAGCACAGATACGCAGTATTTT. Translating gives CASSFPTGSQSTDTQYF.

The chain joins TRBV18 to TRBJ1-3; D gene ambiguous. V lost 3 bases and J 0 bases, leaving 12 bases between the germline ends. Germline-derived CDR1 and CDR2 are KGHSH and LQKENI. The CDR3 totals 16 residues. CDR3: CASSPVILSSGNTIYF. CDR3 DNA: TGTGCCAGCTCACCGGTTATACTTTCCTCTGGAAACACCATATATTTT.

This chain uses TRBV4-2 with TRBJ2-1; no firm D call. From germline, CDR1 is LGHNA and CDR2 YNFKEQ. This CDR3 has 12 residues. The V and J ends lost 4 bases and 9 bases respectively, with 10 bases between them. The CDR3 reads CASSRLGTEQFF. DNA of the CDR3: TGTGCCAGCAGCCGTCTTGGCACTGAGCAGTTCTTC.

The V call is TRBV7-9, the J call TRBJ1-1, with 10 bases lining up with TRBD1. The germline V gene has CDR1 SEHNR and CDR2 FQNEAQ (reference sequence). V gave up 5 bases and J gave up 2 bases; unmatched junction bases: 5. The CDR3 extends over 15 amino acids. The CDR3 nucleotides read TGTGCCAGCAGCCCGACAGGGGGCTTAAACACTGAAGCTTTCTTT. Translation gives CASSPTGGLNTEAFF.